Listed here is a single T cell receptor (beta chain). The method was immunoSEQ multiplex PCR; TCRdb's version includes in-frame clones alone and lacks a portion of them. The table includes 100,000 to 150,000 clones, 70% to 75% detected once. These data come from a study of blood T cell repertoires in COVID-19. Overall study: The United States, Italy and Spain provided the acute and convalescent COVID-19 samples. T cells, B-cell-depleted T cells, or PBMCs supplied cDNA or gDNA.

The CDR3 is made up of 19 amino acids. The V and J ends lost 3 bases and 1 base, in that order; junction bases with no gene match: 11. The germline CDR1 and CDR2 sequences are LNHDA and SQIVND (reference sequence). This receptor was identified in a man aged 55 to 70 with acute or convalescent COVID-19. The sample taken for sequencing was peripheral blood. This chain connects TRBV19 to TRBJ2-2, with 10 bases lining up with TRBD2. The CDR3 nucleotides are TGTGCCAGTAGTATCCCAGCTAGCGGGAGAAGATGGAACACCGGGGAGCTGTTTTTT. Its protein product is CASSIPASGRRWNTGELFF.